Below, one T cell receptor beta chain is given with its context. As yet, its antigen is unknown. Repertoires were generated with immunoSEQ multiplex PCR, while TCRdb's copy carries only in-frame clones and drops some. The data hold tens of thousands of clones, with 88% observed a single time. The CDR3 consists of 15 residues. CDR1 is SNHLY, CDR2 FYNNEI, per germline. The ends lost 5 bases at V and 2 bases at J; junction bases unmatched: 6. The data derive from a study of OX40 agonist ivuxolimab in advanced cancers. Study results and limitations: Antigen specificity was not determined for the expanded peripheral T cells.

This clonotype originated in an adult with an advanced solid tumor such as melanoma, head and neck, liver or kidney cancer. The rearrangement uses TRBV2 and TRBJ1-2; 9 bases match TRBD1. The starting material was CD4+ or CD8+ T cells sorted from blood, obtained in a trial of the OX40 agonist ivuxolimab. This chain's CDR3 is CASSRDRALNYGYTF. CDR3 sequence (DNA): TGTGCCAGCAGTAGGGACAGGGCCCTAAACTATGGCTACACCTTC.